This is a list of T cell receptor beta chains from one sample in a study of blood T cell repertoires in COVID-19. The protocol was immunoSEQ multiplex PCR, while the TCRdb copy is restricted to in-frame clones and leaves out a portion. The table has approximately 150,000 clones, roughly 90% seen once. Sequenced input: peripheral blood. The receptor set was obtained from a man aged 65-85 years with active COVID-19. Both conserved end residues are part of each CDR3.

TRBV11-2	CASSLFRGVLQETQYF
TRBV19	CASSDSGGVRETQYF
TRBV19	CAVGTARGSTGELFF
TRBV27	CASTTRGTYNEQFF
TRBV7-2	CASSLATGLNTEAFF
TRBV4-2	CASSQEGQSNEKLFF
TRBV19	CASRRPEVNEQFF
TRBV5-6	CASSSTGDDEAFF
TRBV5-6	CASSEGQFDEQYF
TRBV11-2	CASSSGQPEAFF
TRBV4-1	CASSPLSGTDNEKLFF
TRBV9	CASSGPGAAETQYF
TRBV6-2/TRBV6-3	CASSYSGGRAETQYF
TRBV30	CAWSTGKTEAFF
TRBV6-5	CASRLTGTVNTEAFF
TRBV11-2	CASSLDMSSYEQYF
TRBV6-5	CASSYNTGSYEQYF
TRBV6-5	CASSYSATGLGNEQFF
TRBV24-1	CATSDSLRTSGPWGTDTQYF
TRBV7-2	CASSVQGNTEAFF
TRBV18	CASSLGTPSTDTQYF
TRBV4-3	CASSARQGGTDTQYF
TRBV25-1	CASSEGLGYGYTF
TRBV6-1	CASSERGRGSGETQYF
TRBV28	CASSKQTNQPQHF
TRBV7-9	CASSPIRGRNEQFF
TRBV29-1	CSVEWESGELFF
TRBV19	CASSDTLLPSYEQYF
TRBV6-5	CASSGTGVSNEQYF
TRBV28	CASSSTGLNTEAFF
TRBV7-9	CASSSGLSTSTDTQYF
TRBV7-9	CASSLVGDTQYF
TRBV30	CAWSVNGNTEAFF
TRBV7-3	CASSLAGLSTDTQYF
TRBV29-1	CSVETRDRGPGELFF
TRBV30	CAWNRPSGRDYEQYF
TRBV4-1	CASRQSVGGYTF
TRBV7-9	CASSSERESGDTQYF
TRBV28	CASSPPGEPLDGANVLTF
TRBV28	CASSLGRGRNQPQHF
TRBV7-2	CASRTSRVPSYNEQFF
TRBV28	CASSTLSGARTNVQYF
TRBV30	CAWGRDRPYEQYF
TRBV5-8	CASSLGDSYSTNEKLFF
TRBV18	CASSPTRGNTIYF
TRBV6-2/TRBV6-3	CASSGDFAYEQYF
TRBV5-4	CASGPGTDTQYF
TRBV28	CASSPRQGVVYEQYF
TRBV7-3	CASSPNGLHNEQFF
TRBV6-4	CASSELTGGRRLF
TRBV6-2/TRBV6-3	CASSYSDISYEQYF
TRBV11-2	CASSLGIRNTEAFF
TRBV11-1	CASSPDREFEQYF
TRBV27	CASSLRRAGGTGELFF
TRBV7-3	CASRKSGSGTDTQYF
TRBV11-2	CASSSNREYGYTF
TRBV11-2	CASSSLGQGTTNYGYTF